The 5 T cell receptor beta chains below were found in one sample sequenced in a study of blood T cell repertoires in COVID-19. Clones were read by immunoSEQ multiplex PCR, and TCRdb kept only the in-frame ones, dropping some. The repertoire includes 75,000 to 90,000 clones, about four fifths of them detected once, and around 12% sits in the top ten. The sample was peripheral blood. The receptors come from a middle-aged woman with active or convalescent COVID-19.

The chain couples TRBV6-4 to TRBJ2-2, with a possible D match to TRBD1 (7 bases). CDR1 is MRHNA and CDR2 is SNTAGT in the germline V gene. The CDR3 contains 16 residues. V was pared by 2 bases and J by 0 bases, with 10 bases between. The chain's CDR3 is CASSDQGGSNTGELFF. CDR3 sequence (DNA): TGTGCCAGCAGTGACCAGGGGGGCTCGAACACCGGGGAGCTGTTTTTT.

V is TRBV11-1 and J is TRBJ2-1; 8 bases line up with TRBD1. This CDR3 contains 15 residues. Per the germline V gene, CDR1 is SGHAT and CDR2 is FQDESV (reference sequence). V dropped 5 bases and J dropped 9; count of bases not matched to a gene: 12. The CDR3 sequence: CASSDGTGQQFEQFF. The CDR3 DNA reads TGTGCCAGCAGCGATGGGACAGGTCAACAATTTGAGCAGTTCTTC.

The chain recombines TRBV15 with TRBJ2-1, with 8 bases matching TRBD2. Trimming removed 1 base from V and 5 bases from J; junction bases left unmatched: 13. The CDR3 sequence is 18 residues long. Germline-derived CDR1 and CDR2 are LNHNV and YYDKDF (reference sequence). In DNA, the CDR3 is TGTGCCACCAGCAGAGTATTTACGGGACTAGGTAATAACAATGAGCAGTTCTTC. It encodes CATSRVFTGLGNNNEQFF.

This clone was found once. The chain employs TRBV24-1 and TRBJ1-6; the D gene is possibly TRBD1 (6 bases). V lost 5 bases, J lost 9 bases, and 13 bases lay in between. The V gene's germline CDR1 is KGHDR and CDR2 SFDVKD. The CDR3 spans 14 residues. The chain's CDR3 is CATSGSGESSPLHF. CDR3 DNA: TGTGCCACCAGTGGGTCAGGGGAAAGTTCACCCCTCCACTTT.

This clone was seen only once. This rearrangement joins TRBV6-5 to TRBJ1-4; D gene unclear. The V end lost 0 bases, the J end lost 8 bases, and 7 bases lay between the germline ends. The CDR3 is 13 residues long. CDR1 is MNHEY and CDR2 is SVGAGI in the germline V gene. This chain's CDR3 is CASSYSFPEKLFF. CDR3 in DNA: TGTGCCAGCAGTTACTCCTTTCCGGAAAAACTGTTTTTT.